This paragraph covers one T cell receptor (beta chain) sequence. At one end the junction does not follow the germline gene, possibly because of a read error. Authors' processing steps: Amplification of reference gene primers provided the estimated nucleated cell counts. Sequencing was performed with immunoSEQ multiplex PCR; in TCRdb, only in-frame clones are kept and a portion is missing. V and J calls and clone size follow that table, whereas D and trimming were derived from the DNA. The sample carries about 330,000 clones, 80% to 90% recorded once. These data belong to a study of blood T cell repertoires in COVID-19. The wider study: The United States, Italy and Spain supplied acute and convalescent COVID-19 samples. PBMCs, B-cell-depleted T cells, or T cells were the source of the cDNA or gDNA that made up the material.

The cohort comprised adults aged about 18 to 100 years residing in approximately 25 US areas. Looked up from germline, CDR1 is SGDLS and CDR2 is YYNGEE. The CDR3 loop spans 12 amino acids. V and J are TRBV9 and TRBJ2-3; 7 bases align to TRBD2. The specimen sequenced was PBMCs or T cells enriched from blood (not recorded which). This clonotype originated in a woman aged 25 to 39 who had recovered from COVID-19. The CDR3 region is CASSVTGTTLYF. The CDR3 DNA reads TGTGCCAGCAGCGTGACCGGGACTACGCTGTATTTT.